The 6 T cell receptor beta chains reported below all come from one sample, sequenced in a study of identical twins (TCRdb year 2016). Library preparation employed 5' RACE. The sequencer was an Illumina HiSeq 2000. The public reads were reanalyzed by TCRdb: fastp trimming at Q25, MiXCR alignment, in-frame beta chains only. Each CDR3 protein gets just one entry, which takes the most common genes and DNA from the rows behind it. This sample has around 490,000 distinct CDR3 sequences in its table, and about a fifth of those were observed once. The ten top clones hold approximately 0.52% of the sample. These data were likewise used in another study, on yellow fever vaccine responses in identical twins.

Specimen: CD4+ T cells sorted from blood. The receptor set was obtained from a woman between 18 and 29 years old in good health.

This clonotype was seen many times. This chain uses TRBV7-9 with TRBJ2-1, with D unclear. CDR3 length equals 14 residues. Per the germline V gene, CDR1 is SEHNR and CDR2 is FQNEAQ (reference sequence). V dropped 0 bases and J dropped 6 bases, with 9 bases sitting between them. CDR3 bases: TGTGCCAGCAGCTTAGCGGGCCTTGCCAATGAGCAGTTCTTC. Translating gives CASSLAGLANEQFF.

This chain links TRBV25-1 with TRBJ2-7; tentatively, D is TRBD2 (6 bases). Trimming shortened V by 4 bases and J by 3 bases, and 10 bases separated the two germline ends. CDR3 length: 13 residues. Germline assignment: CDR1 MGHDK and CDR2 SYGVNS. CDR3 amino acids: CASSVGLYYEQYF. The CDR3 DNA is TGTGCCAGCAGTGTGGGACTTTACTACGAGCAGTACTTC.

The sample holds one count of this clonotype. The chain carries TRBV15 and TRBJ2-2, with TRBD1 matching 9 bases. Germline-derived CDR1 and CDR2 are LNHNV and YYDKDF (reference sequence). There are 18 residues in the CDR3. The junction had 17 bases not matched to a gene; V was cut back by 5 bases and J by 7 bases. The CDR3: CATSGRTPGQGVIGELFF. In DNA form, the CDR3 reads TGTGCCACCAGCGGAAGAACTCCGGGACAGGGTGTTATCGGGGAGCTGTTTTTT.

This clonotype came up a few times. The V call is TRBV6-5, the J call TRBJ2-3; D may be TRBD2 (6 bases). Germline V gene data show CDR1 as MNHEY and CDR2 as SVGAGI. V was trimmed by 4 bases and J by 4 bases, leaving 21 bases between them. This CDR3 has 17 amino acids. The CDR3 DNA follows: TGTGCCAGCAGTTGGGCCACCGGGACTCTTCGCGCAGATACGCAGTATTTT. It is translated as CASSWATGTLRADTQYF.

CDR3 protein: CASSPQKAKNIQYF. DNA of the CDR3: TGTGCCAGCAGTCCTCAGAAAGCCAAAAACATTCAGTACTTC. This chain joins TRBV6-1 and TRBJ2-4; D not certain. V was clipped by 5 bases and J by 0 bases, with 8 bases between them. The germline V gene has CDR1 MNHNS and CDR2 SASEGT. CDR3 length equals 14 residues.

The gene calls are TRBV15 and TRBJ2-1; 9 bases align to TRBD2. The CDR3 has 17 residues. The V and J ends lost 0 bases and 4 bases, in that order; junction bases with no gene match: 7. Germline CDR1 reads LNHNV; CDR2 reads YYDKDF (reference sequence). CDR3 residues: CATSRDRGRARYNEQFF. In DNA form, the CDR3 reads TGTGCCACCAGCAGAGATCGCGGGAGGGCCAGATACAATGAGCAGTTCTTC.